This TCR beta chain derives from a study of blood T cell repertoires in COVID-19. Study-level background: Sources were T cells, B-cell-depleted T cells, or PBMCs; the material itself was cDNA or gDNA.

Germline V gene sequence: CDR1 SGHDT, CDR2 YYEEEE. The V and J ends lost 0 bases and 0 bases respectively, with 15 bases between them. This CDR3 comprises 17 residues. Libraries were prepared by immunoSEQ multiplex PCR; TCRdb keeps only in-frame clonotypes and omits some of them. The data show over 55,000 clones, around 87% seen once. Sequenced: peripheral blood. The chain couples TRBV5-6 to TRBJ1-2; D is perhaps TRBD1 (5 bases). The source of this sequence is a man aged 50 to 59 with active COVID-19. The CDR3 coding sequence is TGTGCCAGCAGCTTGGGCGAAACTTGGGGGGCTAACTATGGCTACACCTTC. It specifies CASSLGETWGANYGYTF.